These 25 T cell receptor beta chains share one sample of origin, sequenced in a study of blood T cell repertoires in COVID-19. The repertoire was sequenced with immunoSEQ multiplex PCR; TCRdb's copy has only in-frame clones and lacks some. Of about 160,000 clones detected, approximately 77% appear once; the ten largest clones hold roughly 18%. The specimen was PBMCs or T cells enriched from blood (not recorded which). The receptors originated from a man aged 60-69 years who had recovered from COVID-19.

The rearrangement links TRBV11-2 to TRBJ2-5, with 7 bases aligning to TRBD1. CDR1 and CDR2 (germline): SGHAT, FQNNGV. V shed 5 bases and J 4 bases; nucleotides not matched to a gene: 13. This CDR3 has 16 residues. CDR3 in DNA: TGTGCCAGCAGCCACAGACAGGGAAGGTACGGAGAGACCCAGTACTTC. This gives the protein CASSHRQGRYGETQYF.

The chain employs TRBV19 and TRBJ2-5; tentatively, D is TRBD2 (5 bases). There are 15 residues in the CDR3. The germline CDR1 and CDR2 sequences are LNHDA and SQIVND (reference sequence). The germline V and J ends were trimmed by 7 bases and 4 bases, with 19 bases remaining between them. CDR3 residues: CASTPNFGVGETQYF. The CDR3 coding sequence is TGTGCCAGTACCCCCAACTTCGGGGTGGGAGAGACCCAGTACTTC.

In its sample, this clone was seen once. V is TRBV2 and J is TRBJ2-2; 7 bases are shared with TRBD1. CDR1 and CDR2 from the germline V gene are SNHLY and FYNNEI. This CDR3 spans 15 amino acids. Unmatched junction bases numbered 5, after V lost 7 bases and J lost 0 bases. The CDR3 loop reads CASIEQGANTGELFF. CDR3 nucleotides: TGTGCCAGCATAGAGCAGGGGGCGAACACCGGGGAGCTGTTTTTT.

The rearrangement links TRBV19 to TRBJ2-3, with D possibly being TRBD1 (6 bases). The V and J ends lost 5 bases and 3 bases respectively, with 12 bases between them. The length of the CDR3 is 14 residues. Looked up from germline, CDR1 is LNHDA and CDR2 is SQIVND (reference sequence). CDR3 sequence (DNA): TGTGCCAGTAGTTCACAGGGTGGTACAGATACGCAGTATTTT. Amino acids: CASSSQGGTDTQYF.

This chain connects TRBV18 to TRBJ2-1; 9 bases fit TRBD1. Germline lookup yields CDR1 KGHSH and CDR2 LQKENI. The CDR3 spans 16 residues. The V segment lost 0 bases and the J segment 6 bases; nucleotides outside the gene matches: 6. DNA of the CDR3: TGTGCCAGCTCACCACCGTCTGGACAGGGGCTCAATGAGCAGTTCTTC. It specifies CASSPPSGQGLNEQFF.

This clone was seen a single time. The chain employs TRBV28 and TRBJ1-5; 7 bases are shared with TRBD1. The CDR3 sequence is 12 residues long. The junction had 2 bases not matched to a gene; V was cut back by 10 bases and J by 2 bases. Germline CDR1 is MDHEN and CDR2 is SYDVKM. The CDR3 loop reads CANGQGNQPQHF. CDR3 DNA: TGTGCCAACGGACAGGGCAATCAGCCCCAGCATTTT.

The chain has TRBV19 and TRBJ1-5; D perhaps matches TRBD1 (6 bases). CDR1 is LNHDA, CDR2 SQIVND, per germline (reference sequence). V shed 7 bases and J shed 8 bases, with 18 bases lying between them. The CDR3 sequence is 14 residues long. As DNA, the CDR3 is TGTGCCAGTACGAGCCACAGGGCGGAGGAGCCCCAGCATTTT. Translating gives CASTSHRAEEPQHF.

The J gene is TRBJ2-1, the V gene TRBV7-8; the match to TRBD1 covers 8 bases. V shed 3 bases, J shed 7 bases, and the junction held 8 bases outside the gene matches. Germline CDR1 and CDR2: SGHVS and FQNEAQ. The CDR3 is made up of 15 amino acids. This chain's CDR3 is CASSLARGRANEQFF. DNA of the CDR3: TGTGCCAGCAGCTTGGCCAGGGGGCGAGCTAATGAGCAGTTCTTC. Combining the CDR3 with reference TRBV7-8 and TRBJ2-1 gives the whole variable domain GAGVSQSPRYKVAKRGQDVALRCDPISGHVSLFWYQQALGQGPEFLTYFQNEAQLDKSGLPSDRFFAERPEGSVSTLKIQRTQQEDSAVYLCASSLARGRANEQFFGPGTRLTVL.

The chain joins TRBV28 to TRBJ2-3; 8 nucleotides align to TRBD1. CDR1 and CDR2 from the germline V gene are MDHEN and SYDVKM. Trimming removed 10 bases from V and 5 bases from J; junction bases left unmatched: 8. This CDR3 comprises 13 residues. The CDR3, as DNA: TGTGCCACCAAACCGGACAGGGAAGATACGCAGTATTTT. This gives the protein CATKPDREDTQYF.

The V and J genes are TRBV9 and TRBJ2-1; maybe TRBD2 (6 bases). CDR1 is SGDLS, CDR2 YYNGEE, per germline. The CDR3 covers 16 residues. The germline V and J ends were trimmed by 0 bases and 0 bases, with 10 bases remaining between them. The CDR3 spells CASSVAGEDSYNEQFF. The DNA of the CDR3 is TGTGCCAGCAGCGTAGCTGGGGAGGACTCCTACAATGAGCAGTTCTTC.

The V call is TRBV18, the J call TRBJ1-6, with 7 bases that match TRBD1. The CDR3 has 15 residues. The germline CDR1 and CDR2 sequences are KGHSH and LQKENI. Unmatched junction bases numbered 4, after V lost 3 bases and J lost 5 bases. As DNA, the CDR3 is TGTGCCAGCTCACCTCGAGGGACAGATAATTCACCCCTCCACTTT. Amino acid sequence: CASSPRGTDNSPLHF.

This chain links TRBV5-1 with TRBJ2-5; 9 positions match TRBD2. Germline-derived CDR1 and CDR2 are SGHRS and YFSETQ. The CDR3 covers 16 residues. The V gene end was trimmed by 0 bases and the J gene end by 1 base; junction bases not matched to a gene: 4. The CDR3 region has the DNA TGCGCCAGCAGCTTGGATCTAGCGGGATCCCAAGAGACCCAGTACTTC. Protein product: CASSLDLAGSQETQYF.

The chain uses TRBV28 and TRBJ2-7, with 12 bases identical to TRBD2. J gave up 4 bases and V 4 bases, and 5 bases lay outside the gene matches. This CDR3 region has 15 residues. CDR1 is MDHEN, CDR2 SYDVKM, per germline. The DNA of the CDR3 is TGTGCCAGCAGTTCAAGGACTAGCGGGAAATACGAGCAGTACTTC. Translated, it gives CASSSRTSGKYEQYF.

The rearrangement links TRBV10-3 to TRBJ2-5; D gene ambiguous. The CDR3 length is 15 residues. Deletions cut 0 bases from V and 3 bases from J, with 11 bases between. Looked up from germline, CDR1 is ENHRY and CDR2 is SYGVKD. The CDR3 DNA sequence: TGTGCCATCAGTGAGTCGAGGTCAGCGAAAGAGACCCAGTACTTC. Protein product: CAISESRSAKETQYF.

This chain connects TRBV6-5 to TRBJ1-4; D may be TRBD1 (5 bases). Germline loops: CDR1 MNHEY, CDR2 SVGAGI. The CDR3 covers 15 residues. V lost 0 bases to trimming and J lost 8 bases, with 13 bases between them. This CDR3 is CASSYSKGLGEKLFF. CDR3 DNA: TGTGCCAGCAGTTACTCGAAGGGGCTGGGGGAAAAACTGTTTTTT.

This chain links TRBV11-1 with TRBJ2-3, with TRBD2 identical over 11 bases. Germline V lookup: CDR1 SGHAT, CDR2 FQDESV (reference sequence). Trimming cost V 2 bases and J 3 bases; bases outside gene matches: 4. This CDR3 region has 16 residues. The CDR3: CASSLILAGGTDTQYF. The CDR3 bases are TGTGCCAGCAGCTTAATCCTAGCGGGAGGTACAGATACGCAGTATTTT.

The chain's CDR3 is CASSFNGWITEQTEAFF. In nucleotides, the CDR3 is TGTGCCAGCAGCTTTAATGGGTGGATAACTGAACAGACTGAAGCTTTCTTT. This chain links TRBV5-6 with TRBJ1-1, with D unclear. The CDR3 is made up of 17 amino acids. Trimming shortened V by 2 bases and J by 5 bases, and 22 bases separated the two germline ends. Per the germline V gene, CDR1 is SGHDT and CDR2 is YYEEEE.

The chain links TRBV7-9 to TRBJ2-3; D is uncertain. This CDR3 spans 10 amino acids. V was cut by 4 bases and J by 8 bases, with 4 bases left in between. Per germline, CDR1 SEHNR and CDR2 FQNEAQ (reference sequence). The CDR3 DNA reads TGTGCCAGCAGCTCTTTTACGCAGTATTTT. Its translation is CASSSFTQYF.

This chain links TRBV24-1 with TRBJ2-2; D is perhaps TRBD1 (5 bases). Trimming took off 5 bases at V and 3 bases at J, with 9 bases between the two ends. From germline, CDR1 is KGHDR and CDR2 SFDVKD. The CDR3 is made up of 14 amino acids. The CDR3 nucleotides read TGTGCCACCAGTGGCCCAGGGTACACCGGGGAGCTGTTTTTT. It specifies CATSGPGYTGELFF.

V usage is TRBV24-1 and J usage is TRBJ1-4; no clear D. Trimming stripped 3 bases from V and 5 bases from J, with 9 bases between. The CDR3 has 14 residues. The germline CDR1 and CDR2 sequences are KGHDR and SFDVKD. CDR3 residues: CATSDAGSNEKLFF. The CDR3 DNA is TGTGCCACCAGTGATGCAGGCTCGAATGAAAAACTGTTTTTT.

V gene TRBV9 combines with J gene TRBJ2-3, with 7 bases matching TRBD2. V trimming: 1 base; J trimming: 2 bases; junction bases outside the gene matches: 4. This CDR3 has 15 residues. Germline CDR1 and CDR2: SGDLS and YYNGEE. CDR3: CASSVSLADTDTQYF. In DNA, the CDR3 is TGTGCCAGCAGCGTAAGTCTAGCGGACACAGATACGCAGTATTTT.

The V call is TRBV6-2 or TRBV6-3, the J call TRBJ2-1; a possible D gene is TRBD2 (6 bases). V was pared by 6 bases and J by 2 bases, with 14 bases between. The CDR3 is 15 amino acids. Germline V gene lookup returns CDR1 MNHEY and CDR2 SVGEGT. For the CDR3, the DNA is TGTGCCAGCAGCCCACGGGGGTCCCCCTACAATGAGCAGTTCTTC. Translation: CASSPRGSPYNEQFF.

This clone was counted only a few times. This chain connects TRBV5-1 to TRBJ1-2; 7 bases map to TRBD1. V shed 1 base and J 7 bases; nucleotides not matched to a gene: 7. Germline assignment: CDR1 SGHRS and CDR2 YFSETQ. The CDR3 runs 14 residues. Written as DNA, the CDR3 is TGCGCCAGCAGCTTGAGACAGGGAGAGGCTGGCTACACCTTC. This sequence encodes CASSLRQGEAGYTF. Filled out from reference TRBV5-1 and TRBJ1-2, the complete variable domain reads KAGVTQTPRYLIKTRGQQVTLSCSPISGHRSVSWYQQTPGQGLQFLFEYFSETQRNKGNFPGRFSGRQFSNSRSEMNVSTLELGDSALYLCASSLRQGEAGYTFGSGTRLTVV.

The rearrangement uses TRBV11-2 and TRBJ2-2; perhaps TRBD2 as D (6 bases). V was shortened by 2 bases and J by 4 bases, with 11 bases between the two germline ends. CDR3 length: 15 amino acids. Looked up from germline, CDR1 is SGHAT and CDR2 is FQNNGV. The CDR3 sequence is CASSLLTEGTGELFF. DNA for the CDR3: TGTGCCAGCAGCTTACTCACGGAGGGCACCGGGGAGCTGTTTTTT.

The CDR3 bases are TGTGCCAGCAGCGGCCGACAGGGCGGAGAGACCCAGTACTTC. Protein product: CASSGRQGGETQYF. This chain links TRBV7-8 with TRBJ2-5, with TRBD1 identical over 7 bases. CDR1 is SGHVS, CDR2 FQNEAQ, per germline. There are 14 residues in the CDR3. Trimming cost V 5 bases and J 4 bases; bases outside gene matches: 7.